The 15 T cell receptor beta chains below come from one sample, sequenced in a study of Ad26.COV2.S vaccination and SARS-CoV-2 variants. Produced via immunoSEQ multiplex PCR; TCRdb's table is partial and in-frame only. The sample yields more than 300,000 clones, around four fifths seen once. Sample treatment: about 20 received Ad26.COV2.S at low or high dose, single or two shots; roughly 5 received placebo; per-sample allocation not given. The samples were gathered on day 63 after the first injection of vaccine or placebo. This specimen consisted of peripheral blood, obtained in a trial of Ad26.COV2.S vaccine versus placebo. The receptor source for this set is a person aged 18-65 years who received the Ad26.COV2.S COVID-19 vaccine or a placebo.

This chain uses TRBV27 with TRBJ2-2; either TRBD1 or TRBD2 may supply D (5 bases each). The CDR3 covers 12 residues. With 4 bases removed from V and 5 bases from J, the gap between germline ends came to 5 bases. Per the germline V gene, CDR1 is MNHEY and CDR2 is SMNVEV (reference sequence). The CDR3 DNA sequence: TGTGCCAGCAGTTGGGGGACCGGGGAGCTGTTTTTT. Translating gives CASSWGTGELFF.

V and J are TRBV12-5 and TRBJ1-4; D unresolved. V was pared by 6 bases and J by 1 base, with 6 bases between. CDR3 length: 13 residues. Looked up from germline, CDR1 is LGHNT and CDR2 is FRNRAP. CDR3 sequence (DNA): TGTGCTAGTGGGGGAGGAACTAATGAAAAACTGTTTTTT. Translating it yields CASGGGTNEKLFF.

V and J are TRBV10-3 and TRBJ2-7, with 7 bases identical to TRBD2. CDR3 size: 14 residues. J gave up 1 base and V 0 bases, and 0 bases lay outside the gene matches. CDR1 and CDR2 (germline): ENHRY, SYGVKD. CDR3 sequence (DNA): TGTGCCATCAGTGAGTCGGGGGGGTCCTACGAGCAGTACTTC. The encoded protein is CAISESGGSYEQYF.

The CDR3 here is CASSLDLPRAPYSNQPQHF. In DNA, the CDR3 is TGTGCCAGCAGCTTAGATCTGCCCAGGGCCCCATATAGCAATCAGCCCCAGCATTTT. This chain connects TRBV7-8 to TRBJ1-5, with a possible D match to TRBD1 (5 bases). V was shortened by 1 base and J by 0 bases, with 19 bases between the two germline ends. The CDR3 extends over 19 amino acids. Germline assignment: CDR1 SGHVS and CDR2 FQNEAQ.

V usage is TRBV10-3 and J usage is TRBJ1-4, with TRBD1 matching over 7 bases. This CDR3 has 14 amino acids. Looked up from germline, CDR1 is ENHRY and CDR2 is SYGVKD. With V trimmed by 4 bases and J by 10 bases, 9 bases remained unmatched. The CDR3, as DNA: TGTGCCATCAGTGGTGTAGGGGGCTTGGGAAAACTGTTTTTT. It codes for CAISGVGGLGKLFF.

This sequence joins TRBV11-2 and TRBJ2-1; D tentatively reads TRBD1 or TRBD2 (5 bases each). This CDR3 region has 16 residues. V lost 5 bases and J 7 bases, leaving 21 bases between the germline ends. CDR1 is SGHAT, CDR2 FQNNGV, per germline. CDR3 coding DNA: TGTGCCAGCAGCCCCATTAGGGGTCCGGGATGGAATGAGCAGTTCTTC. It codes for CASSPIRGPGWNEQFF.

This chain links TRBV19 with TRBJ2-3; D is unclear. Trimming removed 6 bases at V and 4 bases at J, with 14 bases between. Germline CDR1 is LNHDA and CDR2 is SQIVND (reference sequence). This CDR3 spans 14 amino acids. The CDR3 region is CASRVTQHADTQYF. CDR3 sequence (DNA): TGTGCCAGTAGAGTGACACAGCATGCAGATACGCAGTATTTT.

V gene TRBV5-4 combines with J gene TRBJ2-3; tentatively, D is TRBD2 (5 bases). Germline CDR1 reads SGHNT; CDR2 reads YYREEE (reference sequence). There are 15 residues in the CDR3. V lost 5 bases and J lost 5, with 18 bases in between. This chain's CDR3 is CASRTGRGLEDTQYF. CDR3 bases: TGTGCCAGCAGAACCGGGCGAGGGTTGGAAGATACGCAGTATTTT.

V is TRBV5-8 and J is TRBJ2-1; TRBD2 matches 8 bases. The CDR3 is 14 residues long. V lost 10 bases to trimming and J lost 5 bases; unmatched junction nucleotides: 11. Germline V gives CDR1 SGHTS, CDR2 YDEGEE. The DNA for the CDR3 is TGTGCCGGAGGGGGAGCGGGGGTACACAATGAGCAGTTCTTC. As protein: CAGGGAGVHNEQFF.

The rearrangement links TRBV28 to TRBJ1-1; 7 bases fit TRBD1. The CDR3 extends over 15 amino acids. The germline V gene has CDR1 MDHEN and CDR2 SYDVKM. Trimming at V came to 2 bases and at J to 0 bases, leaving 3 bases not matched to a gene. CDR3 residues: CASSLLGGMNTEAFF. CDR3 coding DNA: TGTGCCAGCAGTTTACTAGGGGGCATGAACACTGAAGCTTTCTTT.

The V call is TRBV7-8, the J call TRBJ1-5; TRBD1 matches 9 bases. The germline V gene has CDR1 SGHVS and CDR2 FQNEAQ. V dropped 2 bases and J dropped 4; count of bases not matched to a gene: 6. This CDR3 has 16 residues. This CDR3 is CASSLLPGQGNQPQHF. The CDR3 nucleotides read TGTGCCAGCAGCTTACTCCCCGGACAGGGGAATCAGCCCCAGCATTTT. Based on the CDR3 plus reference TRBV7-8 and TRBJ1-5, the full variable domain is GAGVSQSPRYKVAKRGQDVALRCDPISGHVSLFWYQQALGQGPEFLTYFQNEAQLDKSGLPSDRFFAERPEGSVSTLKIQRTQQEDSAVYLCASSLLPGQGNQPQHFGDGTRLSIL.

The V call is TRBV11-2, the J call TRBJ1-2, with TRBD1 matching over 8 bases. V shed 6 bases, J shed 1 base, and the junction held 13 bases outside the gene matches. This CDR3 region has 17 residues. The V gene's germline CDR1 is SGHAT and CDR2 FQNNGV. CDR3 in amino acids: CASRQWTGRLDNYGYTF. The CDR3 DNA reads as TGTGCCAGCAGGCAGTGGACAGGGCGACTAGATAACTATGGCTACACCTTC.

The CDR3 sequence is CASSPNKETGELFF. DNA for the CDR3: TGTGCCAGCAGCCCGAACAAGGAGACCGGGGAGCTGTTTTTT. This chain joins TRBV4-2 and TRBJ2-2; D gene unclear. Between the trimmed V and J ends, which lost 4 bases and 5 bases, there was a span of 11 bases. The CDR3 sequence is 14 residues long. Germline values: CDR1 LGHNA, CDR2 YNFKEQ.

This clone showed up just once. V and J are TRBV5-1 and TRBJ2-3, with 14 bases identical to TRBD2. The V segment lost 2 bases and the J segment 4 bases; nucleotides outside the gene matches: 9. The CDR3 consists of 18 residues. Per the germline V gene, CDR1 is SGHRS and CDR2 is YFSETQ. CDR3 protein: CASSLLRLAGGPPDTQYF. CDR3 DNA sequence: TGCGCCAGCAGCTTATTACGACTAGCGGGGGGGCCTCCAGATACGCAGTATTTT.

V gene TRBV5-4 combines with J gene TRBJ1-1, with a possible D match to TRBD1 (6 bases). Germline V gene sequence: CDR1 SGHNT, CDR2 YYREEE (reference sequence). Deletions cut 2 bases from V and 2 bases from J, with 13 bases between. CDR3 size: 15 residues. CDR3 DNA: TGTGCCAGCAGCTTTTTAGGCAGGGGTAACACTGAAGCTTTCTTT. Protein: CASSFLGRGNTEAFF.